These 15 T cell receptor beta chains came from one sample sequenced in a study of blood T cell repertoires in COVID-19 (dated by TCRdb to 2018 to 2020). Libraries were built with the immunoSEQ multiplex PCR assay. TCRdb took this table from immuneACCESS and kept in-frame rearrangements with V and J called. Such tables lack part of the clones; where checked against another copy, unresolved V genes explain under half of the gap, and the rest is unexplained. The sample table holds 200,000 to 250,000 clones, of which 83% were seen once. The top ten clones comprise roughly 7.4% of the sample. The sequencing input was peripheral blood. The receptors were sampled from a woman aged 50 to 60 with acute or convalescent COVID-19.

V gene TRBV30 combines with J gene TRBJ1-4; possibly TRBD1 for D (5 bases). Germline assignment: CDR1 GTSNPN and CDR2 SVGIG (reference sequence). This CDR3 comprises 12 residues. V was pared by 4 bases and J by 11 bases, with 14 bases between. The chain's CDR3 is CAWNLVGGKLFF. CDR3 bases: TGTGCCTGGAACCTGGTTGGGGGGAAACTGTTTTTT.

The chain uses TRBV28 and TRBJ2-7; TRBD1 is a possible D gene (6 bases). CDR1 is MDHEN and CDR2 is SYDVKM in the germline V gene. Trimming cost V 5 bases and J 2 bases, with 7 bases left between them. The CDR3 totals 12 residues. The CDR3 bases are TGTGCCAGCAGTGGACAGACCTACGAGCAGTACTTC. The encoded protein is CASSGQTYEQYF.

The rearrangement links TRBV5-4 to TRBJ1-4, with a tentative D call TRBD1 (5 bases). Germline CDR1 and CDR2: SGHNT and YYREEE (reference sequence). The CDR3 has 13 amino acids. V dropped 0 bases and J dropped 7 bases, with 7 bases sitting between them. The CDR3 reads CASSLAGREKLFF. The DNA for the CDR3 is TGTGCCAGCAGCTTGGCAGGGCGTGAAAAACTGTTTTTT.

The chain couples TRBV28 to TRBJ2-1; 13 bases agree with TRBD2. V lost 5 bases to trimming and J lost 2 bases; unmatched junction nucleotides: 12. CDR3 size: 19 residues. Germline CDR1 is MDHEN and CDR2 is SYDVKM. CDR3 residues: CASSGGGTSGEKTYNEQFF. The CDR3 DNA follows: TGTGCCAGCAGTGGCGGTGGGACTAGCGGGGAAAAAACCTACAATGAGCAGTTCTTC.

The rearrangement joins TRBV7-9 to TRBJ1-4, with D unclear. In germline, CDR1 is SEHNR, CDR2 FQNEAQ (reference sequence). V gave up 5 bases and J gave up 6 bases, with 13 bases separating them. The CDR3 runs to 14 residues. The DNA for the CDR3 is TGTGCCAGCAGCCGGAGCCTTTCCGATGAAAAACTGTTTTTT. Translating gives CASSRSLSDEKLFF.

The J gene is TRBJ1-1, the V gene TRBV27; a weak D match, TRBD1 (6 bases). CDR3 length equals 16 residues. Germline CDR1 and CDR2: MNHEY and SMNVEV (reference sequence). The V gene lost 1 base and the J gene lost 7 bases, with 19 bases spanning the gap. CDR3 bases: TGTGCCAGCAGTTTATACGGGGTAGGGGGGGTAGGTGAAGCTTTCTTT. Translation gives CASSLYGVGGVGEAFF.

The chain has TRBV10-2 and TRBJ2-1, with 9 bases fitting TRBD2. The CDR3 is made up of 15 amino acids. The germline gives CDR1 WSHSY, CDR2 SAAADI. J gave up 6 bases and V 2 bases, and 5 bases lay outside the gene matches. CDR3 bases: TGCGCCAGCAGTGAGGCGGGGGGGGTCGTCAATGAGCAGTTCTTC. This encodes CASSEAGGVVNEQFF.

This clone has just a few counts. This chain links TRBV24-1 with TRBJ2-5, with D perhaps matching TRBD1 (5 bases). Trimming took off 2 bases at V and 1 base at J, with 10 bases between the two ends. CDR1 and CDR2 from the germline V gene are KGHDR and SFDVKD. This CDR3 has 15 residues. CDR3 residues: CATSDSRQLQETQYF. CDR3 nucleotide sequence: TGTGCCACCAGTGATTCCAGACAGCTCCAAGAGACCCAGTACTTC.

The V and J genes are TRBV28 and TRBJ1-5; 7 nucleotides line up with TRBD1. V was clipped by 2 bases and J by 5 bases; unmatched bases: 6. This CDR3 spans 15 amino acids. Germline V gene data show CDR1 as MDHEN and CDR2 as SYDVKM. CDR3 region: CASSLLRQGYQPQHF. Written as DNA, the CDR3 is TGTGCCAGCAGTTTACTCCGACAGGGATATCAGCCCCAGCATTTT.

The chain recombines TRBV6-2 or TRBV6-3 with TRBJ1-5; D remains unclear. The germline V and J ends were trimmed by 0 bases and 0 bases, with 12 bases remaining between them. Germline lookup yields CDR1 MNHEY and CDR2 SVGEGT. The CDR3 consists of 17 residues. The CDR3, as DNA: TGTGCCAGCAGTTACTCGAGGTCGGGATATAGCAATCAGCCCCAGCATTTT. It yields the protein CASSYSRSGYSNQPQHF.

This clone was picked up a small number of times. The rearrangement links TRBV4-2 to TRBJ1-2, with D perhaps matching TRBD1 (5 bases). V dropped 0 bases and J dropped 0 bases, with 17 bases sitting between them. The CDR3 contains 18 residues. Germline V gene lookup returns CDR1 LGHNA and CDR2 YNFKEQ. The CDR3 DNA follows: TGTGCCAGCAGCCAAGAGATTGGGGGTAGCGGTACTAACTATGGCTACACCTTC. Amino acid sequence: CASSQEIGGSGTNYGYTF.

The chain recombines TRBV19 with TRBJ1-6; 7 bases line up with TRBD1. CDR3 length: 13 residues. Germline-derived CDR1 and CDR2 are LNHDA and SQIVND (reference sequence). J was trimmed by 6 bases and V by 8 bases; bases with no gene match: 4. The CDR3 here is CASRDSFNSPLHF. CDR3 DNA: TGTGCCAGTCGGGACAGCTTTAATTCACCCCTCCACTTT.

The chain recombines TRBV10-3 with TRBJ1-2; D unresolved. With 6 bases removed from V and 8 bases from J, the gap between germline ends came to 19 bases. Germline CDR1 is ENHRY and CDR2 is SYGVKD. This CDR3 spans 14 amino acids. CDR3 amino acids: CAIRAREAREGYTF. For the CDR3, the DNA is TGTGCCATCAGAGCCCGGGAGGCGAGAGAGGGCTACACCTTC.

V usage is TRBV5-5 and J usage is TRBJ2-2; D unresolved. Trimming pared 1 base from V and 3 bases from J, leaving 10 bases between. CDR3 length: 15 amino acids. The germline gives CDR1 SGHKS, CDR2 YYEKEE (reference sequence). The CDR3 sequence is CASSLTGLDTGELFF. The CDR3 nucleotides are TGTGCCAGCAGCTTGACGGGTTTGGACACCGGGGAGCTGTTTTTT.

The V and J genes are TRBV10-3 and TRBJ1-4, with 9 bases that match TRBD1. The CDR3 runs to 17 residues. Germline loops: CDR1 ENHRY, CDR2 SYGVKD. J was trimmed by 2 bases and V by 0 bases; bases with no gene match: 4. CDR3 region: CAISESNRGLTNEKLFF. DNA of the CDR3: TGTGCCATCAGTGAGTCGAACAGGGGGCTTACTAATGAAAAACTGTTTTTT.